This T cell receptor beta chain emerged from a study of molecular identifiers for immune sequencing clone quantification. Points from the study as a whole: The study found clones above 20 RNA copies held over 98% of effector molecules and under 1% in naive cells.

In the case of this clonotype: Antigen unknown. A read error may explain this, as a much larger clone is one base away.

Listed TCR primers, together with previously described methods, were used for the bulk TCR libraries. TCRdb called the PCR reads again in MiXCR, with one record for every CDR3 protein. The profile shows about half a million distinct CDR3 sequences, around 23% of them singletons. The CDR3 has 13 residues. Germline loops: CDR1 SGHDN, CDR2 FVKESK. Naive CD8 T cells were FACS-sorted by CD8+CD4-CCR7+CD45RA+ markers. The V and J genes are TRBV14 and TRBJ1-2; D unresolved. Sequenced sample: naive CD8+ T cells from blood, with Jurkat cell RNA spiked in. Subset indicated: FACS-sorted CD8+CD4-CCR7+CD45RA+ naive T cells. This clonotype was obtained from a human donor in good health. Some libraries in this study had Jurkat cell RNA spiked in. DNA for the CDR3: TGTGCCAGCAGCCAACTACAGAACTCTGGCTACACCTTC. Translating it yields CASSQLQNSGYTF.